This T cell receptor (beta chain) was recorded in a study of cytomegalovirus exposure and HLA in healthy donors. Assay: immunoSEQ multiplex PCR; the TCRdb copy retains only in-frame clones and omits some. This sample has approximately 280,000 clones, with 86% found just once. V gave up 5 bases and J gave up 7 bases; unmatched junction bases: 8. This CDR3 is 15 amino acids long. CDR1 and CDR2 from the germline V gene are MNHEY and SMNVEV (reference sequence). Only one count was recorded for this clone. The clonotype originates from a woman in her late teens or twenties in good health and CMV-seronegative. Sequencing used PBMCs. The rearrangement links TRBV27 to TRBJ2-2, with TRBD2 matching 9 bases. CDR3 nucleotides: TGTGCCAGCAGTACATCCCGACTAGCGGTCGGGGAGCTGTTTTTT. Its protein is CASSTSRLAVGELFF.